This section outlines one TCR beta chain sequence together with its context. This CDR3 is built from 12 residues. Germline CDR1 and CDR2: SGHDT and YYEEEE. The V end was cut by 3 bases, the J end by 3 bases, with 7 bases between. The data stem from a study of blood T cell repertoires in COVID-19. The overall study: The United States, Italy and Spain supplied acute and convalescent COVID-19 samples. The cDNA or gDNA used as material had been derived from T cells, B-cell-depleted T cells, or PBMCs.

Profiling relied on immunoSEQ multiplex PCR, and the TCRdb table lists in-frame clones only, not all of them. The sample consists of roughly 250,000 clones, roughly 89% of them appearing once. The TCR sequence derives from a man aged 30 to 39 with acute or convalescent COVID-19. The chain employs TRBV5-6 and TRBJ2-7, with D unclear. Sequencing input: peripheral blood. The DNA of the CDR3 is TGTGCCAGCAGCTCGAACTTCTACGAGCAGTACTTC. It encodes CASSSNFYEQYF.